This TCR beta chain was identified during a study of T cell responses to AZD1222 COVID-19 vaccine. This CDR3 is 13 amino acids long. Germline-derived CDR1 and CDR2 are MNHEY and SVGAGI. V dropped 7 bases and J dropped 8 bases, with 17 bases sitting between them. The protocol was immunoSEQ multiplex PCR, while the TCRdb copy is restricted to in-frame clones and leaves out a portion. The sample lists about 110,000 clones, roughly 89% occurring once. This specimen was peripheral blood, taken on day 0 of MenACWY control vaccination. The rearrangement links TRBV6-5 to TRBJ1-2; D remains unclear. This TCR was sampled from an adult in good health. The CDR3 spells CASTHPGTNGYTF. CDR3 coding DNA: TGTGCCAGCACCCACCCAGGAACTAACGGCTACACCTTC.